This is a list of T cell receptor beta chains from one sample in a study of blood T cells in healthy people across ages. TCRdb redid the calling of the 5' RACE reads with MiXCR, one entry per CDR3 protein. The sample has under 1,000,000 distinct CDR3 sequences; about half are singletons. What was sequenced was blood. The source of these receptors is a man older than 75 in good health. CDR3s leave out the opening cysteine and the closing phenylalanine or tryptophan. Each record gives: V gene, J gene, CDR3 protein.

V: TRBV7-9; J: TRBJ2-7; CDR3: ASSSWDRPYEQY
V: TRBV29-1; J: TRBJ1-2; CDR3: SFGNQGSLYGYT
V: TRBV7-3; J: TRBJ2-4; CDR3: ASSLAPAGMIGEQY
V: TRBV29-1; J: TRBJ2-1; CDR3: SVEATYNEQF
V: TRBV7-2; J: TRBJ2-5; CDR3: ASSVSLQETQY
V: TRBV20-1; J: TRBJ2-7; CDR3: SARDPSSSREQY
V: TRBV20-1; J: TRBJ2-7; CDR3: SARDLHGAYEQY
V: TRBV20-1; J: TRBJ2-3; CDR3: SPGEPQTDTQY
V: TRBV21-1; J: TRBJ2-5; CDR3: ASSKSQGTSGEETQY
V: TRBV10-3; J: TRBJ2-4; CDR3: AISESNQGTKNIQY
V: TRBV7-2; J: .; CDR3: AGSREGTTLYEQY
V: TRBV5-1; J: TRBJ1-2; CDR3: ASSLDRTVYGYT
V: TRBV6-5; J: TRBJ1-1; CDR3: ASSDTGTTEAF
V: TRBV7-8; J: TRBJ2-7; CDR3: ASSLRQGLINEQY
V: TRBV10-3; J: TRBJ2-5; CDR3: ATGTGGEEETQY
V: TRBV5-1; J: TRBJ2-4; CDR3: ASSLTLGQGATKNIQY
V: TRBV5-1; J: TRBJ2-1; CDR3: ASSVRDFPYNEQF
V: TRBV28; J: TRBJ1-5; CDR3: ASTTRGKEPQH
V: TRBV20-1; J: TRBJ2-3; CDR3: SAREGHRRTDTQY
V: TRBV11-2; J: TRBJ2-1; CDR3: ASSFRSGTGALDEQF
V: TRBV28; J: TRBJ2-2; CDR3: ASRLDQLATGELF
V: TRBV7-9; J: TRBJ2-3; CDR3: ASSFVLSLTDAQY
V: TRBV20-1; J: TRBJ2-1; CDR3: SAPDNGGEGETQF
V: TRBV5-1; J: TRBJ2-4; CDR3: ASSLGIKGDIQY
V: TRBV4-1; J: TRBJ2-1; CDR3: ASSHVWGEQF
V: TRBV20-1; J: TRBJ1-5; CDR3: SANGEGVNQPQH
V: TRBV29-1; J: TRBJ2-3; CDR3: SVEDRASGQY
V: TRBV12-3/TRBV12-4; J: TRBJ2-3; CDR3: ASSLTSRYSTDTQY
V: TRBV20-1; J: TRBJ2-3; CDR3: SASGREVIDTQY
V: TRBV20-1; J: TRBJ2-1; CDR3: SAGSSGIPF
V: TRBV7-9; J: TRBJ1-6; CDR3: ASSSRSMPNSPLH
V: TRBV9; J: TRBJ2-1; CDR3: ASSVSEWEQF
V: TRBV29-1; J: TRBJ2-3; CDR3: SVGPVGTDTQY
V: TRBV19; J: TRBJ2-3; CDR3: ASSNNRGSGASTDTQY
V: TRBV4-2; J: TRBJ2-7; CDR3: ASSPDGFSYEQY
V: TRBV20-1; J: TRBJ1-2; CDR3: SARGERAAEYGYT
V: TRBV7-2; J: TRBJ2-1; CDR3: ASSPTRLGEQF
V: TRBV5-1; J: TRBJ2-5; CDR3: ASSLEAGRSEQY
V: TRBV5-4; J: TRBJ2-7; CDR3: ASSPEGGSYEQY
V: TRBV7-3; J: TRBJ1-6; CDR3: ASSLKGFNSPLH
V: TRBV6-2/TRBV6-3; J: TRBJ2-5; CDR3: ASSTTGLQETQY
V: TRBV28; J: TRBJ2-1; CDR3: ASSTGQGARVFYNEQF
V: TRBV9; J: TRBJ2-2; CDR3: ASSLGLVGTGELF
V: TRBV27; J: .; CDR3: ASSFRQLGTQY
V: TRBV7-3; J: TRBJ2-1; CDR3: ASSLTTGYTEEQF
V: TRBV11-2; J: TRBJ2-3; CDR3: AGTRRVVASPNSTDTQY
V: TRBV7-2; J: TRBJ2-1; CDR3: ASSLAGGVNEQF
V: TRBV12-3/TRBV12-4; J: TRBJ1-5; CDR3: ASGFRSNQPQH
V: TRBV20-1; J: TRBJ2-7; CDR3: SALGQRGYEQY
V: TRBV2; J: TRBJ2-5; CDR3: ASSLGRGLVYEQY
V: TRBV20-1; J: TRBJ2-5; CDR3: SADGQGNQETQY
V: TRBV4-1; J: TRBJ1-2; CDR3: ASSQGQGSYT
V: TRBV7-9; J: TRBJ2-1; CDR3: ASRSPSGDEQF
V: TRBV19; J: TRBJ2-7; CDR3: ASTGRTDSYEQY
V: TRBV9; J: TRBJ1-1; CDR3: ASSVDPGPINTEAF
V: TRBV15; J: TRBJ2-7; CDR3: ATSREREMGPGQRY
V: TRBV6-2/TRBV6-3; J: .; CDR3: ASSGLLAGRETQY
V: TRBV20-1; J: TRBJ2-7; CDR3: SARGRASAYEQY
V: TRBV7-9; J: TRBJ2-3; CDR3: ASSWSDGADTQY
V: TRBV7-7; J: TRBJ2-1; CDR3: ASSPGLAGDEQF